This T cell receptor beta chain is from a study of follicular helper T cells after annual influenza vaccination (dated by TCRdb to the late 2010s). Describing the broader study: After each seasonal influenza vaccination, blood was collected on days 0, 7 and 28. To look at recall of cTfh clones, some subjects were tracked through successive annual vaccinations covering the 2013-2014, 2014-2015 and 2015-2016 seasons. One week after vaccination, a second recruited cohort of approximately 11 subjects (Table S1) displayed a similar ICOS+CD38+ cTfh response. Multi-year samples were available for six subjects, with four spanning two vaccination seasons and two spanning three seasons. The 2015 samples were processed right after collection, while the 2013-2014 samples were cryopreserved.

The germline V gene gives CDR1 as MNHNS and CDR2 as SASEGT. Taken from cysteine to phenylalanine, the CDR3 has 14 residues. The CDR3 DNA has 42 bases and is translated from base 1. The junction carries 14 bases between V and J, which are trimmed by 7 bases and 4 bases respectively. Explained via the paper, the time point label denotes: 2015-2016 season, 7 days after influenza vaccination. Adults received seasonal inactivated influenza vaccine (Fluvarix), and TCRB sequencing tracked sorted blood CD4 subsets before and after vaccination. Subjects were considered eligible if community-dwelling and if influenza vaccine had not been received in the prior 6 months. Reasons for exclusion included contraindications to influenza vaccine, substance abuse, HIV/AIDS, active malignancy, immunomodulatory medication, and active illness such as respiratory infection. Per time point, between roughly 40 and 100 mL of blood was sampled. Ficoll-Paque PLUS or SepMate separation was used to isolate PBMC. As a comparison non-Tfh subset, CXCR5- memory CD4 T cells were sorted. Before DNA extraction, cell subsets were sorted from PBMC on a BD FACS Aria.

The paper as a whole reports these results and caveats: With successive annual vaccinations, a recurrent oligoclonal ICOS+CD38+ cTfh response was recalled, and this response contained tetramer and AIM influenza-specific clonotypes. Because only 10-20% of the analyzed cells gave productive TCRB sequences, there was no way to sample rare clonotypes. Day 7 ICOS+CD38+ clones were most often found later in ICOS-CD38- cTfh, suggesting that subset may serve as a memory reservoir. In evaluating whether influenza clones were enriched, the possibility that the far larger non-cTfh compartments were undersampled could not be ruled out. ICOS+CD38+ cTfh clonality correlated with the frequency of that population, and its change correlated with the change in circulating plasmablast frequency.

A note on this clone: Its cognate antigen has yet to be identified. There are no base qualities to consult, and no much larger clone falls within one base.

To prepare the library, the immunoSEQ multiplex PCR assay was applied. Adaptive Biotechnologies handled the TCRB amplification, library preparation, sequencing and preliminary bioinformatics at Survey level resolution. Per the original workflow: Clonality was calculated in R as 1 minus normalized Shannon entropy, and the Gini index was computed with the R package ineq. Overlap score was the summed counts of shared sequences divided by total counts of all sequences in both compared samples. The significance of shared clonotypes was tested with Fisher's exact test, assuming a theoretical repertoire of 10^7 TCRB sequences. Imported from immuneACCESS, the table was reduced by TCRdb to in-frame sequences with V and J called. These copies leave out some clones; in studies compared against another copy, an unresolved V gene accounts for under half, and the cause of the remainder is not known. D and trimming come from the DNA, and the V and J calls and clone size come from that table. The sample contains fewer than 7,000 clones, about 85% of them found a single time. The top ten clonotypes cover less than 0.65% of the sample.

Here the chain combines TRBV6-1 and TRBJ2-1; the D gene is possibly TRBD1, with 6 bases matching. This specimen consisted of CXCR5- memory CD4+ T cells sorted from blood, obtained 7 days after influenza vaccination. The label giving this sample's cell subset or site can be read as: CXCR5- memory CD4 T cells. The origin of this receptor is an adult who received the influenza vaccine. The CDR3 loop reads CASTKGGLYNEQFF. The DNA is TGTGCCAGCACCAAAGGGGGTCTATACAATGAGCAGTTCTTC.